This entry is about one TCR beta chain. Its matching antigen is unknown. Looked up from germline, CDR1 is SGHNT and CDR2 is YYREEE (reference sequence). V was trimmed by 1 base and J by 8 bases, leaving 10 bases between them. The CDR3 runs to 14 residues. The investigators split CD4+ cells into a CD45RA+ naive subset and a CD45RA-negative memory subset. Sequenced by immunoSEQ multiplex PCR; TCRdb stores in-frame clones only, minus some. In the table there are some 500,000 clones, about 96% of which are singletons. The sample comes from a study of shared clonotypes between healthy human individuals. Study-level information: Three men and a couple of women, aged 18 to 49, were donors. Whole-study findings and limits: Rarefaction indicated that sorted-subset sequencing remained incomplete although depth was large. Genetic and exposure-history diversity was limited by the few donors.

The chain has TRBV5-4 and TRBJ1-6; D is perhaps TRBD1 (5 bases). The sequence was obtained from a woman between 25 and 40 years old in good health. Sequencing was performed on naive CD4+ T cells sorted from blood. Subset indicated: CD45RA+ positively selected. The CDR3 DNA reads as TGTGCCAGCAGCTTGTCAGGGAGTTATTCACCCCTCCACTTT. Amino acids: CASSLSGSYSPLHF.